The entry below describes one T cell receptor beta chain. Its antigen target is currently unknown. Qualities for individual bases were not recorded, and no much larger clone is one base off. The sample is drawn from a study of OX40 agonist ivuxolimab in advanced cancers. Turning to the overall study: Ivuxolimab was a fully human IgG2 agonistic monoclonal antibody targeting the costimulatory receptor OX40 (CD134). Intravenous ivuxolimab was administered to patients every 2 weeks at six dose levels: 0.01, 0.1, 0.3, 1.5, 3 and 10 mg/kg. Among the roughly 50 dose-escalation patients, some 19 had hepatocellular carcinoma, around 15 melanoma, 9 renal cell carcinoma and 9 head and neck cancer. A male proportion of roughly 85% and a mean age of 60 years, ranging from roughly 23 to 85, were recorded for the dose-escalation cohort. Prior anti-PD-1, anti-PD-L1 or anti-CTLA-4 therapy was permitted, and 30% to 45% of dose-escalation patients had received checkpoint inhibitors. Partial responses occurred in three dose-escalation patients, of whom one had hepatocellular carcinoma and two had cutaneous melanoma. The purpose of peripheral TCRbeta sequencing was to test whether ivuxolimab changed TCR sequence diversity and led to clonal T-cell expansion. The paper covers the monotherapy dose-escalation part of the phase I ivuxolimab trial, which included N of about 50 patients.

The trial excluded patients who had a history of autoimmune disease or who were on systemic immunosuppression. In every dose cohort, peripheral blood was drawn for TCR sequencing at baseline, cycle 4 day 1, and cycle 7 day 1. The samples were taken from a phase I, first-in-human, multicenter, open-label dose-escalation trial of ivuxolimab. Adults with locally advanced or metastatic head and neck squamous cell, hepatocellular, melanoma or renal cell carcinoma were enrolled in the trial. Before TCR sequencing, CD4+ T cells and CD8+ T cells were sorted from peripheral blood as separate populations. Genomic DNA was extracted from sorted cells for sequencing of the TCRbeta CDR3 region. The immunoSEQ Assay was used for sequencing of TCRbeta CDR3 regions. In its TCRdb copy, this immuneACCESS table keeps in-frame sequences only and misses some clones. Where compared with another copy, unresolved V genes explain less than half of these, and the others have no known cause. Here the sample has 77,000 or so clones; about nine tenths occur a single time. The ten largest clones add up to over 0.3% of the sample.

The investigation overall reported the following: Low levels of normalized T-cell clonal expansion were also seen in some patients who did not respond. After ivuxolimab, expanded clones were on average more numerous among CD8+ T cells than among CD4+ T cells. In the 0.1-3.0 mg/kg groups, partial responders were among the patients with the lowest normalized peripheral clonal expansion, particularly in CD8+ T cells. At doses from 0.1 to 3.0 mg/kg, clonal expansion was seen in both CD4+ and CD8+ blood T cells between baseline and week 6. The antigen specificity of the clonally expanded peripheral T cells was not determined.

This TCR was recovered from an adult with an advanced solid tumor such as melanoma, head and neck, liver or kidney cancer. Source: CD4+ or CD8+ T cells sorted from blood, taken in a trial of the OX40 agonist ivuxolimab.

DNA sequence: TGCAGCGTTGAAGGGACAACTCAAGAGACCCAGTACTTC. Protein translation: CSVEGTTQETQYF. The chain uses TRBV29-1 and TRBJ2-5; possibly the D gene is TRBD1, per 5 matching bases. CDR1 and CDR2 are drawn from the germline V gene: SQVTM, ANQGSEA. V and J are truncated by 1 base and 2 bases respectively, leaving an intervening sequence of 8 bases. From cysteine to phenylalanine, the CDR3 is 13 amino acids long. Left in the record is the CDR3 DNA by itself, 39 bases read in frame from the first base.